This TCR beta chain appears in the sequencing data of a study of metastatic and nonmetastatic thyroid tumors. The overall study: The comparison covered peripheral blood and tumor or nodule tissue in malignant and benign thyroid patients. General study results and limits: Within blood and tumor, benign nodules reportedly had significantly lower TCR beta diversity than malignant thyroid tumors did.

About this clone: The antigen is not known.

Thyroid surgery had not been preceded by any treatment in any patient. TCRdb used MiXCR to call clones anew from the PCR reads. The sample gives around 19,000 clones, roughly a third of which show up once; 13% to 15% is in the top ten. This clonotype originated in a female donor with papillary thyroid cancer or a benign thyroid nodule (not recorded which). Some clones in this sample may be carry-over from other donors' samples. Specimen: blood.

The CDR3 nucleotides read TGCAGTGCTAGCCAGGCCGCCTCCTACGAGCAGTACTTC. Its translation is CSASQAASYEQYF. This rearrangement joins TRBV20-1 to TRBJ2-7; D gene uncertain. Germline V gene data show CDR1 as DFQATT and CDR2 as SNEGSKA (reference sequence). The germline V and J ends were trimmed by 3 bases and 0 bases, with 9 bases remaining between them. The CDR3 is made up of 13 amino acids.